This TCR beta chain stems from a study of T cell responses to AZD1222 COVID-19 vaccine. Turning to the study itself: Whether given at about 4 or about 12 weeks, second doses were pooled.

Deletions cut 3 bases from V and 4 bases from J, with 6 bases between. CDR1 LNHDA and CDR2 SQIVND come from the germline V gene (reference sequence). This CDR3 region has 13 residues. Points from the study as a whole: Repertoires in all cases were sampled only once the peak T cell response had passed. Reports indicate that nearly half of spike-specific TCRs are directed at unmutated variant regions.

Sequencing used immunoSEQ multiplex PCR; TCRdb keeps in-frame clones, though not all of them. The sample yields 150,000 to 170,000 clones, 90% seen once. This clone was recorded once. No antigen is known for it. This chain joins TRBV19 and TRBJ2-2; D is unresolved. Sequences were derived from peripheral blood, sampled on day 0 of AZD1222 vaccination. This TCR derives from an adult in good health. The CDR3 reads CASSIISTGELFF. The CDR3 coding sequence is TGTGCCAGTAGTATTATTTCCACCGGGGAGCTGTTTTTT.